This T cell receptor (beta chain) stems from a study of Ad26.COV2.S vaccination and SARS-CoV-2 variants. Study in general: Ad26.COV2.S given intramuscularly, once or twice 56 days apart. Findings and caveats of the study: Non-spike TCR breadth showed similarity between vaccine and placebo recipients.

Germline CDR1 SGHAT, CDR2 FQNNGV. The CDR3 covers 16 residues. V was pared by 4 bases and J by 5 bases, with 4 bases of the junction left unmatched. Described treatment: around 19 received Ad26.COV2.S at low or high dose, single or two shots; 5 received placebo; per-sample allocation not given. All samples were drawn on day 63, counting from the first vaccine or placebo injection. Its platform was an Ad26 vector, and its expressed antigen was Wuhan-strain SARS-CoV-2 spike. As regards this clone: Antigen specificity is unknown.

Sequenced by immunoSEQ multiplex PCR; TCRdb stores in-frame clones only, minus some. Of about 240,000 clones in the sample, approximately 87% were seen once. Source: peripheral blood, taken in a trial of Ad26.COV2.S vaccine versus placebo. The sequence was collected from a person aged 18-60 years who received the Ad26.COV2.S COVID-19 vaccine or a placebo. The chain couples TRBV11-2 to TRBJ2-1; 14 bases align to TRBD2. The CDR3: CASSSRLAGGDNEQFF. The DNA of the CDR3 is TGTGCCAGCAGCTCCCGACTAGCGGGGGGGGACAATGAGCAGTTCTTC.